The clone carrying this T cell receptor beta chain was detected a few times. Its antigen is as yet unknown. Together with a sample-barcoded 5' primer, a J-beta primer mix was included in a second PCR lasting roughly 6 to 12 cycles. TCRdb re-called the 5' RACE reads through MiXCR, storing one row per CDR3 protein. Altogether roughly 800,000 distinct CDR3 sequences are present, just under 25% being singletons, with the ten largest covering under 4%. CDR1 and CDR2 (germline): SGHAT, FQNNGV. The CDR3 covers 15 residues. The V and J ends lost 3 bases and 5 bases respectively, with 16 bases between them. This entry is derived from a study of blood T cells in healthy people across ages. Study information: The capture of about one barcoded beta molecule per two T cells was achieved by template switching. Findings of the study overall: In long-lived donors, naive CD4+ cell counts and diversity exceeded those of aged donors.

Isolated PBMCs totaled at least 7 million in each sample. Another study also made use of these data, one on T cells of mothers and their children.

This chain uses TRBV11-2 with TRBJ2-5, with no clear D. This TCR was recovered from a boy between 10 and 17 years old in good health. Material for sequencing was blood. Here the CDR3 DNA reads TGTGCCAGCAGCTTGTTTTACGACTTAGGGGAGACCCAGTACTTC. Translating gives CASSLFYDLGETQYF.